This record covers a single T cell receptor beta chain. The target antigen is unknown. At one end, the junction sequence differs from germline, possibly due to a read error. These data belong to a study of PD-1 blockade in classical Hodgkin lymphoma. Overall study: Patients had nivolumab dosed at 3 mg/kg, delivered intravenously every 2 weeks. Whole-study findings and limits: There remain no defined causes for the repertoire differences, which possibly reflect disease activity or prior therapy. Significant TCR diversity gains by C4D1 occurred in CD4+ but not CD8+ cells. For complete responders, baseline diversity was comparable to that of newly diagnosed patients.

Described time point: cycle 4 day 1 (C4D1), after five to seven weeks of nivolumab. Every patient had relapsed following autologous stem cell transplantation, and cohorts differed in brentuximab vedotin exposure. Repertoires were generated with immunoSEQ multiplex PCR, while TCRdb's copy carries only in-frame clones and drops some. The sample lists over 60,000 clones; roughly nine tenths were seen once. The CDR3 length is 22 residues. Germline V lookup: CDR1 MNHNS, CDR2 SASEGT. The sequence came from a human donor with classical Hodgkin lymphoma. This specimen was peripheral blood mononuclear cells (PBMCs), taken before the fourth cycle of nivolumab. The J gene is TRBJ2-4, the V gene TRBV6-1; 8 nucleotides match TRBD2. The CDR3 loop reads CASSEPTALKPVLRWGLEDPFF. CDR3 DNA sequence: TGTGCCAGCAGTGAACCGACTGCCCTCAAACCCGTTCTACGCTGGGGACTAGAGGATCCCTTCTTC.